This T cell receptor (beta chain) is from a study of cytomegalovirus exposure and HLA in healthy donors (dated by TCRdb to 2016 to 2017). Concerning the study at large: An earlier analysis of 587 of the donors reported 276 Gb of sequence data and 117 million unique TCR beta sequences obtained from approximately 180 million T cells. An early release covering roughly 600 HLA-typed donors comprised about 300 gigabases of sequencing data and about 90 million unique TCR sequences. Among the roughly 400 genotyped donors, 75% to 90% belonged to the genetic ancestry cluster associated with self-reported Caucasian donors. The study aimed to test whether cataloging public T cell receptors could reveal signatures of past pathogen exposure. The study profiled the T cell repertoires of under 700 subjects by immunosequencing and related them to cytomegalovirus serostatus. Along with the roughly 710-subject first cohort, a separate validation cohort of some 130 different subjects was used. To predict cytomegalovirus infection status, the study combined high-throughput TCR immunosequencing, statistical association of individual TCRs with disease status, and machine learning. A later analysis re-examined previously published TCR beta repertoires from several hundred donors and added high-resolution HLA genotyping to investigate patterns of TCR occurrence. Rather than using new phenotypic data, the later analysis identified candidate immune exposures from TCR beta sequences and from how often those sequences occurred across donors. An earlier analysis of around 540 of the donors applied high-throughput TCR beta sequencing to assess whether each TCR beta V gene segment acted as functional or pseudogenic. Alongside the repertoire data, information on donor age, sex, ethnicity and CMV serostatus was compiled. A later genetic analysis used genome-wide SNP genotypes for about 60% of the roughly 700 donors, treating that subset as a discovery cohort. Every repertoire in the discovery cohort had been generated on one and the same sequencing platform. HLA typing included class I and class II loci at four-digit resolution. Typing coverage differed by locus: A, B, C, DRB1 and DQB1 were typed in roughly 629-640 donors, DQA1 in about 550, DPA1 in some 610, and DPB1 in just under 480. Four or five DR-DQ haplotypes were treated as single units for association and clustering because of strong linkage in the cohort. Among around 400 genotyped donors of the cohort, an average of around 250,000 unique TCR beta nucleotide sequences was sequenced per donor, of which roughly 17% were non-productive.

The cohort was made up of roughly 670 healthy bone marrow donors. At the time of sampling, all cohort members were nominally healthy, though unrecorded immune exposures were likely present. The donor tested CMV seronegative, placing the donor among the 350 or so seronegative members of the cohort. A peripheral blood sample was collected from each donor, and TCR beta sequencing was performed on peripheral blood mononuclear cells. Genomic DNA extraction from the blood cell samples was performed with the Qiagen DNeasy Blood Extraction Kit. V is reduced by 4 bases and J by 0 bases, leaving a spacing of 10 bases between them. The CDR3 spans 15 residues, from the cysteine through the phenylalanine. The CDR3 DNA has 45 bases and is translated from base 1. CDR1 is given as LNHDA and CDR2 as SQIVND, both from the germline V gene (reference sequence). On this clone: No antigen is known for it. Base qualities are missing; no much larger clone stands one base away. The same CDR3 can be traced to other DNA sequences in this sample.

The receptor library was made with the immunoSEQ multiplex PCR assay. A mixture of 60 forward primers for TCR Vbeta segments and 13 reverse primers for TCR Jbeta segments was used in the multiplex PCR. The CDR3 region of rearranged TCR beta genes was amplified from genomic DNA with a multiplex PCR assay. Amplified TCR beta libraries were sequenced as 87-base-pair reads on the Illumina HiSeq System. For the original study's pipeline: A later analysis tallied approximately 87 million unique TCR beta chains across the 550 to 850 repertoires, and some 10 million of those chains were shared by two or more donors. Raw reads were error-corrected and collapsed into unique sequences by a nearest-neighbor algorithm in which closely related sequences were merged to remove PCR and sequencing errors. Alignment of CDR3 sequences to IMGT reference sequences was used to assign V, D and J gene segments. For a sequence to be retained, at least a six-nucleotide match to both a V gene segment and a J gene segment was required. Rearrangements were called productive when the CDR3 lacked stop codons and stayed in frame with V and J; all others were non-productive. Following IMGT convention, CDR3 was defined as the stretch from the second conserved V-encoded cysteine up to the conserved J-encoded phenylalanine. The earlier analysis of a few hundred of the donors excluded any sequence lacking an unambiguous match to a single V gene segment. In an earlier analysis of several hundred of the donors, V segments were called functional above 56.7% productive rearrangements and were called segregating when the between-donor standard deviation exceeded 5%. A statistical classification framework was built to diagnose cytomegalovirus status from the catalog of TCR beta chain sequences. In a later analysis, TCR nucleotide sequences were compared against IMGT/GENE-DB human TR gene sequences so that V and J genes could be assigned. In a later analysis, CDR3 sequences and most-parsimonious VDJ recombination scenarios were assigned using the TCRdist pipeline. In a later analysis, every TCR beta chain was defined by the combination of its CDR3 amino acid sequence and its V-gene family, and reads without a unique V-gene family were dropped. A later analysis removed several hundred highly shared, low-generation-probability nucleotide sequences to deal with suspected cross-contamination and a sequencing artifact. A later analysis calculated a clonal expansion index for each public chain from normalized within-repertoire ranks of inferred template counts. Generation probabilities in a later analysis came from a VDJ recombination model fitted to out-of-frame rearrangements, and those results were checked against IGoR. Hypergeometric tests were used in a later analysis to score TCR-TCR, TCR-HLA and TCR-CMV co-occurrence, with a repertoire-size bias correction applied to the TCR pairs. In a later analysis, false discovery rates were estimated by permuting HLA or CMV assignments 20 times. A later analysis grouped co-occurring TCRs with DBSCAN, adding TCRdist sequence similarity when clustering within HLA-allele-positive subsets. Co-occurrence clustering excluded repertoires with fewer than 30,000 or more than 120,000 public chains, plus five with anomalous nucleotide sharing. TCRdb holds this immuneACCESS table with in-frame rearrangements only. Some clones are missing; in checked studies, unresolved V genes explain under half, and the rest has no known cause. The DNA gave D and trimming, while V, J and clone size come from that table. Within this sample are some 140,000 clones, with around 70% of them counted one time only. The biggest ten clones account for around 2.3% of the sample.

Here is what the overall study found, with its caveats: A later analysis found that most CMV-associated TCR beta chains appeared HLA-restricted, with HLA associations seemingly driven largely by CMV exposure. In vitro tests confirmed that a few of the cytomegalovirus-associated TCR beta chains recognize cytomegalovirus antigens. The only immune exposure information available for the cohort was CMV serostatus. Strong co-occurrence of HLA alleles, especially DR and DQ, made assigning TCR associations to individual alleles difficult. HLA typing was unavailable for some donors at each locus, so association tests used only the typed subset. A later genetic analysis associated a missense DCLRE1C variant with V-gene and J-gene trimming of TCR beta chains, and an independent cohort replicated the association. Because the 87-base-pair reads could not distinguish some IMGT-functional V segments, including TRBV6-2 and TRBV6-3, those segments were excluded. The authors suggested that the approach could potentially be extended to other disease states and immunological phenotypes. Roughly uniform sequencing depth across donors was assumed in presence/absence analyses, although this assumption may not hold. At a false discovery rate of 0.05, a later analysis linked 16,951 TCR beta sequences to specific HLA alleles. In both the original and validation cohorts, the classifier was reported to diagnose cytomegalovirus status with high specificity and sensitivity. In the study, approximately 160 TCR beta chains were listed as associated with cytomegalovirus. A later genetic analysis reported fewer N-insertions in productive TCRs among donors in an Asian-associated ancestry cluster than the roughly 700-donor mean. Most TCR sequences were seen in very few donors, while some public TCRs were found in many individuals. A cluster of highly shared sequence variants was judged likely to represent a technical artifact of the sequencing pipeline. Because counts were too low, some 16 rarely observed V segments, including chromosome 9 orphons, were excluded from the earlier analysis of 587 of the donors. According to a later analysis, TCR association rates differed among HLA loci, with DRB1 alleles showing the most associated TCRs and HLA-C alleles showing the fewest. In a later analysis, several top co-occurrence clusters were reported to appear linked to parvovirus B19, influenza, CMV and Epstein-Barr virus. An earlier analysis of approximately 600 of the donors showed that most TCR beta V segments appeared in productive rearrangements either about 87% or about 30% of the time, which broadly matched IMGT annotations. A later analysis found that HLA-associated TCR beta chains were more clonally expanded and had lower generation probabilities than equally common non-associated chains. Linkage disequilibrium might explain the correlated functional status among segregating V segments, but an unknown experimental factor could not be ruled out. In this cohort, only TCR beta chains were sequenced, and detectable features were limited by the absence of alpha or paired-chain data. A further reported finding was that TCR beta sequences accurately predicted the HLA-A and HLA-B alleles for most subjects in the first cohort.

The source of this sequence is a man aged 30 to 39 in good health and CMV-seronegative. The material sequenced was PBMCs. The chain is encoded by TRBV19 joined to TRBJ2-1, with no confidently assigned D gene. The bases are TGTGCCAGTAGTAAAGACCGGAGCTCCTACAATGAGCAGTTCTTC. It translates to CASSKDRSSYNEQFF.